The 25 T cell receptor beta chains in this list originate from one sample, sequenced in a study of T cells expressing NK-cell markers. From the 5' RACE reads, TCRdb lists one entry per CDR3 protein and no DNA. This sample contains some 450,000 distinct CDR3 sequences. Material for sequencing was blood T cells: a sorted CD56 or NKG2C T cell subset, CD4+ or CD8+ T cells, or bulk PBMC T cells (not recorded which). All receptors derive from a woman aged 18-70 years in good health.

The chain is built from TRBV20-1 and TRBJ2-1; TCRdb selects TRBD2, and the lack of DNA leaves this call unchecked. The germline V gene has CDR1 DFQATT and CDR2 SNEGSKA (reference sequence). This CDR3 is 17 amino acids long. Here the CDR3 reads CSARDRGAGGRYNEQFF.

J is TRBJ2-3 and V is TRBV20-1; the TCRdb D gene call, TRBD2, has no DNA to confirm it. In germline, CDR1 is DFQATT, CDR2 SNEGSKA (reference sequence). The CDR3 loop spans 17 amino acids. The CDR3 here is CSASERTSGGNTDTQYF.

CDR3 sequence: CASNYYTDTQYF. The V and J genes are TRBV7-9 and TRBJ2-3. Germline V gene sequence: CDR1 SEHNR, CDR2 FQNEAQ (reference sequence). The CDR3 sequence is 12 residues long.

This chain uses TRBV7-8 with TRBJ2-2; the D call from TCRdb, TRBD2, cannot be confirmed without DNA. CDR3 length: 15 amino acids. Germline CDR1 SGHVS, CDR2 FQNEAQ. The chain's CDR3 is CASSPLTSVNGELFF.

V usage is TRBV7-2 and J usage is TRBJ2-2; TCRdb reports TRBD1, a call that lacks DNA to check it against. The germline V gene has CDR1 SGHTA and CDR2 FQGNSA. The CDR3 length is 14 residues. The CDR3: CASSWDRAVGELFF.

The chain links TRBV7-2 to TRBJ2-5; the TCRdb D gene call, TRBD2, has no DNA to confirm it. Germline V gene lookup returns CDR1 SGHTA and CDR2 FQGNSA. The CDR3 covers 13 residues. The CDR3 reads CASSSREGLMEYF.

The chain has TRBV11-1 and TRBJ2-1; with no DNA, the TCRdb D assignment of TRBD1 cannot be verified. Germline CDR1 reads SGHAT; CDR2 reads FQDESV (reference sequence). The CDR3 extends over 20 amino acids. CDR3 sequence reads: CASSLASIPDGTSSYNEQFF.

The rearrangement joins TRBV7-2 to TRBJ2-6. Germline CDR1 SGHTA, CDR2 FQGNSA. CDR3 length: 15 residues. The CDR3 sequence: CASRTRTPGANVLTF.

The chain combines TRBV5-5 with TRBJ2-1. The length of the CDR3 is 17 residues. CDR1 SGHKS and CDR2 YYEKEE come from the germline V gene (reference sequence). CDR3: CASSYYSAGGAYNEQFF.

J is TRBJ2-3 and V is TRBV29-1; absent DNA, TCRdb's TRBD1 call cannot be checked. The CDR3 extends over 13 amino acids. Germline values: CDR1 SQVTM, CDR2 ANQGSEA. The CDR3 is CAGGGTSTDTQYF.

The V call is TRBV4-2, the J call TRBJ2-3; TCRdb indicates TRBD1, and absent DNA this call remains unverified. Germline CDR1 reads LGHNA; CDR2 reads YNFKEQ. This CDR3 spans 17 amino acids. The CDR3: CASSKPSPVPSADTQYF.

V gene TRBV7-2 combines with J gene TRBJ2-3; no DNA is available, so the TRBD2 call from TCRdb remains unchecked. The germline gives CDR1 SGHTA, CDR2 FQGNSA. CDR3 length: 20 residues. CDR3 loop: CASSLAHAGGGLLRTDTQYF.

V and J are TRBV5-6 and TRBJ1-2; TCRdb names TRBD1, which stays unverified in the absence of DNA. The CDR3 totals 14 residues. Germline CDR1 and CDR2: SGHDT and YYEEEE. The CDR3 is CASSSGQAWYGYTF.

The chain couples TRBV24-1 to TRBJ2-5; TCRdb calls TRBD1, which cannot be checked without DNA. CDR1 is KGHDR and CDR2 is SFDVKD in the germline V gene. This CDR3 region has 14 residues. This CDR3 reads CATSDQGVGETQYF.

CDR3 amino acids: CASSSAGSGISYEQYF. The chain uses TRBV28 and TRBJ2-7. From germline, CDR1 is MDHEN and CDR2 SYDVKM. The length of the CDR3 is 16 residues.

J is TRBJ1-2 and V is TRBV14. The CDR3 contains 14 residues. Looked up from germline, CDR1 is SGHDN and CDR2 is FVKESK. The CDR3 loop reads CASSQDLWGYGYTF.

V gene TRBV29-1 combines with J gene TRBJ2-1; the D call from TCRdb, TRBD1, cannot be confirmed without DNA. CDR1 is SQVTM, CDR2 ANQGSEA, per germline. This CDR3 has 15 amino acids. CDR3 amino acids: CSVGARGLPHNEQFF.

The chain recombines TRBV24-1 with TRBJ2-6; TCRdb picks TRBD1, but there is no DNA to check that call. The CDR3 is 16 amino acids. Germline CDR1 and CDR2: KGHDR and SFDVKD. This CDR3 is CATSDRRAAGANVLTF.

V usage is TRBV28 and J usage is TRBJ2-1; TCRdb lists TRBD2, though no DNA is available to test this call. The length of the CDR3 is 14 residues. Germline V gene sequence: CDR1 MDHEN, CDR2 SYDVKM. The CDR3 sequence is CASSQLALGPTQFF. The whole variable domain, remainder taken from reference TRBV28 and TRBJ2-1, is DVKVTQSSRYLVKRTGEKVFLECVQDMDHENMFWYRQDPGLGLRLIYFSYDVKMKEKGDIPEGYSVSREKKERFSLILESASTNQTSMYLCASSQLALGPTQFFGPGTRLTVL.

The chain couples TRBV9 to TRBJ2-2; TCRdb names TRBD2, which stays unverified in the absence of DNA. CDR1 is SGDLS, CDR2 YYNGEE, per germline. The CDR3 covers 15 residues. CDR3 sequence reads: CASSVFGGSGGELFF.

This chain uses TRBV18 with TRBJ1-1; TCRdb names TRBD1, which stays unverified in the absence of DNA. The CDR3 sequence is 13 residues long. The germline CDR1 and CDR2 sequences are KGHSH and LQKENI. The CDR3 region is CASSPMGDTEAFF. The variable domain in full, with the rest retrieved from reference TRBV18 and TRBJ1-1, is NAGVMQNPRHLVRRRGQEARLRCSPMKGHSHVYWYRQLPEEGLKFMVYLQKENIIDESGMPKERFSAEFPKEGPSILRIQQVVRGDSAAYFCASSPMGDTEAFFGQGTRLTVV.

The gene calls are TRBV6-1 and TRBJ2-1. The CDR3 totals 17 residues. CDR1 is MNHNS and CDR2 is SASEGT in the germline V gene. The CDR3 sequence is CASSGRPKLAAYNEQFF.

The gene calls are TRBV6-1 and TRBJ1-5. Per the germline V gene, CDR1 is MNHNS and CDR2 is SASEGT. This CDR3 has 13 residues. The CDR3 spells CASSEGSDQPQHF.

V and J are TRBV27 and TRBJ1-2. The CDR3 runs to 14 residues. Looked up from germline, CDR1 is MNHEY and CDR2 is SMNVEV (reference sequence). The CDR3 here is CASSLGPVPYGYTF.

The chain has TRBV20-1 and TRBJ2-2; TCRdb lists TRBD2, though no DNA is available to test this call. The CDR3 consists of 14 residues. Per the germline V gene, CDR1 is DFQATT and CDR2 is SNEGSKA (reference sequence). The CDR3: CSAVAGPNTGELFF.